A selection of T cell receptor beta chains follows, all from one sample in a study of blood T cells in healthy people across ages. MiXCR, run by TCRdb on the 5' RACE reads, gives a single entry per CDR3 protein. The sample has approximately 600,000 distinct CDR3 sequences, around three fifths seen once; the top ten hold approximately 37%. Material: blood. All receptors come from a man in his sixties in good health. CDR3s include the opening cysteine and the closing phenylalanine or tryptophan. D genes are given only for firm matches. Expanded clones get a size class; other rows say once, few or many, or leave the size out.

DNA,CDR3,D,J,V,size
TGCAGTGCTAGTGTCCAGCCTCATAGCAATCAGCCCCAGCATTTT,CSASVQPHSNQPQHF,.,TRBJ1-5,TRBV20-1,.
TGTGCCAGCAGTTACACTAGCGGGGTATTTGGGCTGACCAAAAACATTCAGTACTTC,CASSYTSGVFGLTKNIQYF,TRBD2,TRBJ2-4,TRBV6-5,many
TGCAGCGTTCACAGGGCTAGGGACACTGAAGCTTTCTTT,CSVHRARDTEAFF,.,TRBJ1-1,TRBV29-1,.
TGTGCCAGCAGTTCATCACAGGGTCGAGGGGAACAGGAGTTCTTC,CASSSSQGRGEQEFF,.,TRBJ2-1,TRBV28,few
TGCGCCAGCAGCCCCTGGACAGGGATTACCTACGAGCAGTACTTC,CASSPWTGITYEQYF,TRBD1,TRBJ2-7,TRBV4-1,few
TGTGCCAGCAGCCTCACCGGGACGGTTAATGAAAAACTGTTTTTT,CASSLTGTVNEKLFF,.,TRBJ1-4,TRBV7-2,many
TGTGCCAGCAGCGTAGGAGGGATCCGTTCCGGTACGCAGTATTTT,CASSVGGIRSGTQYF,.,TRBJ2-3,TRBV9,many
TGTGCCAGCGGGTTGAGTGGCGCCTATAATTCACCCCTCCACTTT,CASGLSGAYNSPLHF,.,TRBJ1-6,TRBV2,once
TGTGCCAGCAGCTTAGTAGTCAGGACCGACTATGGCTACACCTTC,CASSLVVRTDYGYTF,.,TRBJ1-2,TRBV7-2,.
TGTGCCAGCAGCTTCGCCTCGACAAACACCGGGGAGCTGTTTTTT,CASSFASTNTGELFF,.,TRBJ2-2,TRBV7-9,few
TGTGCCAGCAGCAAACAGGGACTAGCGGGTGAGACCCAGCACTTC,CASSKQGLAGETQHF,TRBD2,TRBJ2-5,TRBV7-2,.
TGTGCCGCCTCAAAGGCGGGGTTAAGTGAGCAGTACTTC,CAASKAGLSEQYF,.,TRBJ2-7,TRBV7-6,.
TGTGCCAGCTTCTCACCGGGGGTCCACGAGCAGTACTTC,CASFSPGVHEQYF,.,TRBJ2-7,TRBV6-2/TRBV6-3,.
TGCGCCAGCAGTGAGTCGCCAGTACAGGGGGCAGGGGAGACCCAGTACTTC,CASSESPVQGAGETQYF,TRBD1,TRBJ2-5,TRBV10-1,.
TGTGCCAGCAGTGAGGCGGGACTAGCGTACCGAGAGCAGTACTTC,CASSEAGLAYREQYF,TRBD2,TRBJ2-4,TRBV6-1,.
TGTGCCAGCTCACCGAGGAGTTCAGCACCAAATGAGCAGTTCTTC,CASSPRSSAPNEQFF,.,TRBJ2-1,TRBV18,.
TGTGCCCCGCAGGGGTCCCCAGAGTGCAATGAGCAGTTCTTC,CAPQGSPECNEQFF,.,TRBJ2-1,TRBV27,.
TGTGCCAGCAGTTCTTATGCAGGATCCTATAATTCACCCCTCCACTTT,CASSSYAGSYNSPLHF,.,TRBJ1-6,TRBV27,few
TGTGCCAGCTCACCCAGGGGGCGGGATGCTTTCTTT,CASSPRGRDAFF,TRBD1,TRBJ1-1,TRBV18,.
TGTGCCAGCAGCTTAGGGGACTCCGAGCGGGTGCAGTACTTC,CASSLGDSERVQYF,.,TRBJ2-5,TRBV7-9,.
TGTGCCACCAGCCCCCCCAAGGGGGCCACTGAAGCTTTCTTT,CATSPPKGATEAFF,TRBD1,TRBJ1-1,TRBV15,.
TGCGCCAGCAGCCAAGATCTGACTAGCGGGGCAGATACGCAGTATTTT,CASSQDLTSGADTQYF,TRBD2,TRBJ2-3,TRBV4-1,few
TGTGCCAGCAGCGTAGAGGTCCTGTCCGGCTACACCTTC,CASSVEVLSGYTF,.,TRBJ1-2,TRBV9,.